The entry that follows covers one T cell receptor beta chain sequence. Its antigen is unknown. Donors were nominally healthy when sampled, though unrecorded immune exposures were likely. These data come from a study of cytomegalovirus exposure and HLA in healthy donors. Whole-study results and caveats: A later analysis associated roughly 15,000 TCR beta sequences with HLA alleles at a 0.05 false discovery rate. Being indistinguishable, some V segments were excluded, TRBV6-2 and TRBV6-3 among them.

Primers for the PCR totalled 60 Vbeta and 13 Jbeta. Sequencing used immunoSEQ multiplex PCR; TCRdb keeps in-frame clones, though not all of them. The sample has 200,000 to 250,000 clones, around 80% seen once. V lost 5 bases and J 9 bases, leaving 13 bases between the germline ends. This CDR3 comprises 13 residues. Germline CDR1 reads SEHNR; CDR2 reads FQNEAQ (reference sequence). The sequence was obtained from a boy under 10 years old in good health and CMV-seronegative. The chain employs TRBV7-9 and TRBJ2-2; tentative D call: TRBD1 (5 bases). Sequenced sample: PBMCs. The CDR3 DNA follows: TGTGCCAGCAGCGTCCCAGGGCTGCGGGAGCTGTTTTTT. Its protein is CASSVPGLRELFF.